This T cell receptor beta chain was retrieved from a study of blood T cell repertoires in COVID-19 (dated by TCRdb to about 2020). With regard to the full study: The collaborator samples originated in the United States, Italy and Spain and spanned the acute and convalescent phases of COVID-19. The material from the prospective study consisted of cDNA or gDNA derived from T cells, B-cell-depleted T cells, or PBMCs. Subjects who had been exposed to COVID-19, were actively infected with it, or had recovered from it provided the deeply sampled blood TCRbeta repertoires that made up the dataset. The repertoires were released in a freely available public database intended as a resource for research on the immune response to SARS-CoV-2. Samples were obtained from the ongoing ImmuneRACE study (first 160 participants) and from some 1,300 subjects provided by 6 global collaborators. The sample metadata nearly always contained a de-identified subject ID, COVID-19 status, age in years and sex. HLA class I and class II types, where available, came from metadata supplied by the sample provider rather than from assay-based typing.

Trimming at the junction amounts to 5 bases on V and 4 bases on J, and the germline ends lie 10 bases apart. The CDR3 covers 13 residues, taking in both the cysteine and the phenylalanine. The read is trimmed to its CDR3 DNA, 39 bases read in frame from base 1. CDR1 SGHNT and CDR2 YENEEA were looked up in the germline V gene. The paper's findings and limits, for the study overall: The quantity of clinical and demographic metadata differed by source and by participant and was supplied without curation.

In regard to this clone: Its antigen remains unidentified. No base-level quality is on record; no much larger clone is a single base apart.

TCRbeta CDR3 regions were amplified from genomic DNA by means of the immunoSEQ Assay, a bias-controlled multiplex PCR. The published analysis was carried out like this. Nucleated cell counts per sample were estimated from amplification of reference gene primers within the assay. To quantify the absolute abundance of each unique TCRbeta CDR3 rearrangement, sequence reads were collapsed and filtered. For each sample, productive Simpson clonality was calculated as the square root of Simpson's diversity index over productive rearrangements. TCRdb limited this immuneACCESS table to in-frame rearrangements with V and J called. A share of clones is missing; checked studies link under half to unresolved V genes, and the rest is unexplained. The DNA was the basis for D and trimming; V, J and clone size are from that table. Here the sample has roughly 20,000 clones; approximately 95% occur a single time. The ten largest clones capture 4.1% of the sample.

The collaborating institutions used their own protocols to collect whole blood in K2EDTA tubes. For TCRbeta analysis, collaborator samples were shipped as frozen whole blood, as isolated PBMCs, or as DNA extracted from either sample type. The V and J genes are TRBV11-3 and TRBJ2-3; a tentative D call is TRBD1 (6 bases match). Sequencing was carried out using peripheral blood. This clonotype was obtained from a woman in her fifties or sixties with active COVID-19. The CDR3 loop reads CASSPAGADTQYF. The nucleotide sequence is given as TGTGCCAGCAGCCCGGCAGGGGCAGATACGCAGTATTTT.